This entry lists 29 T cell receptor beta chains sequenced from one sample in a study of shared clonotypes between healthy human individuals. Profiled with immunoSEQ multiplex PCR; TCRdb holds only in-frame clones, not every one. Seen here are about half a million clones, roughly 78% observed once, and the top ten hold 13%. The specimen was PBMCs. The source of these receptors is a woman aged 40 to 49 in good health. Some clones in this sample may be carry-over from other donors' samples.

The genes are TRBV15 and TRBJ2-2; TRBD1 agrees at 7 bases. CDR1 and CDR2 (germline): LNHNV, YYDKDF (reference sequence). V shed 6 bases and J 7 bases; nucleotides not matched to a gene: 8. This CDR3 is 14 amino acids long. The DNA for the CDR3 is TGTGCCACCAGGTCCCAGACAGGGATCGGGGAGCTGTTTTTT. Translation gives CATRSQTGIGELFF.

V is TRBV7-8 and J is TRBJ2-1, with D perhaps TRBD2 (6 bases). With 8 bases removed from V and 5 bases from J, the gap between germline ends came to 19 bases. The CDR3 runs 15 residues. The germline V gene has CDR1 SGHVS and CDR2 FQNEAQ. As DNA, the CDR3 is TGTGCCAGCCGGGGTCGGACTACGAAAGACAATGAGCAGTTCTTC. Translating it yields CASRGRTTKDNEQFF.

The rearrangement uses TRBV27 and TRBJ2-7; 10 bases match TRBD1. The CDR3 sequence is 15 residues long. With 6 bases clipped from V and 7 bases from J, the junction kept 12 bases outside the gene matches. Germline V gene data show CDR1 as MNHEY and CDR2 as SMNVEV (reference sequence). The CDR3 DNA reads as TGTGCCAGCAGGGGACTCAGGGACAGGGGTAGGGAGCAGTACTTC. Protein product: CASRGLRDRGREQYF.

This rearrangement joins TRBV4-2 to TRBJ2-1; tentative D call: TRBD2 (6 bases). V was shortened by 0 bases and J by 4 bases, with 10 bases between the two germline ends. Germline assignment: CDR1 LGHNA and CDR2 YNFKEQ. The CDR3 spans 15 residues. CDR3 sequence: CASSQDLAGYNEQFF. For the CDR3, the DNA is TGTGCCAGCAGCCAAGATTTGGCGGGGTACAATGAGCAGTTCTTC.

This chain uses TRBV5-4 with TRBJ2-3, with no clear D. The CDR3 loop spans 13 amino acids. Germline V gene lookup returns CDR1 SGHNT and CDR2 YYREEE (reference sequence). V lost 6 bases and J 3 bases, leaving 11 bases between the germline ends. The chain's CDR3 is CASTMDRTDTQYF. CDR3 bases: TGTGCCAGCACCATGGATAGGACAGATACGCAGTATTTT.

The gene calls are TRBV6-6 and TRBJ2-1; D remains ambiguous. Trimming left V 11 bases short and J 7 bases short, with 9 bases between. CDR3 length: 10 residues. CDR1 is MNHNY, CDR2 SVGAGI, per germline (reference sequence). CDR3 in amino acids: CASQGNEQFF. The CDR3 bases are TGTGCCTCCCAAGGGAATGAGCAGTTCTTC.

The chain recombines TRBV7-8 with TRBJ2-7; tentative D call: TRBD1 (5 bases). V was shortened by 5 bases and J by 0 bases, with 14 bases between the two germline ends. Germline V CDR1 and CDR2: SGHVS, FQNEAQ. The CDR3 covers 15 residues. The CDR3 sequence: CASSLLDRSSYEQYF. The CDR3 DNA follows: TGTGCCAGCAGCCTACTCGACAGATCCTCCTACGAGCAGTACTTC.

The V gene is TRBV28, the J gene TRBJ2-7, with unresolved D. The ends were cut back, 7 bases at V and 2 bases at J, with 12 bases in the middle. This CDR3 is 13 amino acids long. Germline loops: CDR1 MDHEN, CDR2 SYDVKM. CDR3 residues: CASTGYTPYEQYF. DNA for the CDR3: TGTGCCAGCACCGGTTATACCCCCTACGAGCAGTACTTC.

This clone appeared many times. The chain's CDR3 is CASVGGLGQPQHF. For the CDR3, the DNA is TGTGCCAGTGTGGGGGGGCTCGGTCAGCCCCAGCATTTT. The chain links TRBV28 to TRBJ1-5; D perhaps matches TRBD1 (6 bases). CDR3 length: 13 residues. Germline V gene data show CDR1 as MDHEN and CDR2 as SYDVKM. The V end was cut by 9 bases, the J end by 6 bases, with 15 bases between.

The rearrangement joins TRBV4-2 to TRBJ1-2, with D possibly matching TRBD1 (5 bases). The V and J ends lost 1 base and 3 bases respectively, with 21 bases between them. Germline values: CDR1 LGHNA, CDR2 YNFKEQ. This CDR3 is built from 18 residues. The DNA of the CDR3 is TGTGCCAGCAGCCAAGTAGCTCGGCGGCAGGGTCGAGACTATGGCTACACCTTC. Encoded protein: CASSQVARRQGRDYGYTF.

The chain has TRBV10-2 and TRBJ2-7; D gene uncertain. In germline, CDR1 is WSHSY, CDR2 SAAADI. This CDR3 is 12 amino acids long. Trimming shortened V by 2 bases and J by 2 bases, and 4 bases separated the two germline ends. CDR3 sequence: CASSETAYEQYF. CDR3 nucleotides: TGCGCCAGCAGTGAGACAGCCTACGAGCAGTACTTC.

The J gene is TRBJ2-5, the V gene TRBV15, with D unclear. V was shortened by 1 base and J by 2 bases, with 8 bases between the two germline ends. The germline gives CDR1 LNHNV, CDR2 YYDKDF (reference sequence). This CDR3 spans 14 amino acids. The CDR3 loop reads CATSRGVEQETQYF. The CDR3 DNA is TGTGCCACCAGCAGAGGGGTAGAACAAGAGACCCAGTACTTC. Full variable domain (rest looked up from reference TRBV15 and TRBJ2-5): DAMVIQNPRYQVTQFGKPVTLSCSQTLNHNVMYWYQQKSSQAPKLLFHYYDKDFNNEADTPDNFQSRRPNTSFCFLDIRSPGLGDTAMYLCATSRGVEQETQYFGPGTRLLVL.

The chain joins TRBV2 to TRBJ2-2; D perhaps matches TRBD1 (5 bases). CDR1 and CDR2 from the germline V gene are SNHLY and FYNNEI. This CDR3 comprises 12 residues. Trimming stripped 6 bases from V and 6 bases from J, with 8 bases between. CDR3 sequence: CASRDNSGELFF. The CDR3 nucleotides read TGTGCCAGCAGGGACAACTCCGGGGAGCTGTTTTTT.

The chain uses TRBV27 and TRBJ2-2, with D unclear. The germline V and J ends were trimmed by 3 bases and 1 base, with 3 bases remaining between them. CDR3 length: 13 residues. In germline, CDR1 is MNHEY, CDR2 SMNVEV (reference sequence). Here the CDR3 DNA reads TGTGCCAGCAGTTTTAAGAACACCGGGGAGCTGTTTTTT. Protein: CASSFKNTGELFF.

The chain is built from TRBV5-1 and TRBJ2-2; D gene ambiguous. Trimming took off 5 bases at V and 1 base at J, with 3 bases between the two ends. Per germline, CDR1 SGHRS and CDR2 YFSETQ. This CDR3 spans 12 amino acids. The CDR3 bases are TGCGCCAGCAGACAGAACACCGGGGAGCTGTTTTTT. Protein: CASRQNTGELFF. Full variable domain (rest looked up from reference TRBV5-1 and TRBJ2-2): KAGVTQTPRYLIKTRGQQVTLSCSPISGHRSVSWYQQTPGQGLQFLFEYFSETQRNKGNFPGRFSGRQFSNSRSEMNVSTLELGDSALYLCASRQNTGELFFGEGSRLTVL.

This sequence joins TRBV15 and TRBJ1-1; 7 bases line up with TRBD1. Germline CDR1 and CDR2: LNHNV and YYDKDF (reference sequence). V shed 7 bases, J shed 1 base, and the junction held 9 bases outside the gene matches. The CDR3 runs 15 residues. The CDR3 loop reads CATNTNRGRNTEAFF. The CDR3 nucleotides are TGTGCCACCAACACGAACAGGGGACGGAACACTGAAGCTTTCTTT.

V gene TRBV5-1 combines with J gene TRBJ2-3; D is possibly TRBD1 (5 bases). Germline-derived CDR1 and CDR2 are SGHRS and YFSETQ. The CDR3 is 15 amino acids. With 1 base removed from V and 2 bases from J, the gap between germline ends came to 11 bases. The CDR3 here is CASSLIQADTDTQYF. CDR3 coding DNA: TGCGCCAGCAGCTTGATACAGGCTGACACAGATACGCAGTATTTT.

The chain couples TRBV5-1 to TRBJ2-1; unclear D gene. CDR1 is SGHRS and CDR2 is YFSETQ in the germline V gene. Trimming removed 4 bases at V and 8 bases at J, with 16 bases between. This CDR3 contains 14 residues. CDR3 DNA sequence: TGCGCCAGCAGCGTCTCGCGGCGGAGCGATGAGCAGTTCTTC. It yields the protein CASSVSRRSDEQFF.

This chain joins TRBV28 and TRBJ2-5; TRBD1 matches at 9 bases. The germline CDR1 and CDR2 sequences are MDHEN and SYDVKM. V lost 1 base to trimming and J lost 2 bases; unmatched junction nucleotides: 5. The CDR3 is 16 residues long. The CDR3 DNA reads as TGTGCCAGCAGTTTATTAGGGACAGGGACACAAGAGACCCAGTACTTC. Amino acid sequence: CASSLLGTGTQETQYF.

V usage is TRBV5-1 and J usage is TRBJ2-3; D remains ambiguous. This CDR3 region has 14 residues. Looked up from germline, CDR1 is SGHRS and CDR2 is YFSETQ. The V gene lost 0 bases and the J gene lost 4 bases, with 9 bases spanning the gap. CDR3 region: CASSLAGYPDTQYF. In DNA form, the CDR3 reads TGCGCCAGCAGCTTGGCCGGGTATCCAGATACGCAGTATTTT.

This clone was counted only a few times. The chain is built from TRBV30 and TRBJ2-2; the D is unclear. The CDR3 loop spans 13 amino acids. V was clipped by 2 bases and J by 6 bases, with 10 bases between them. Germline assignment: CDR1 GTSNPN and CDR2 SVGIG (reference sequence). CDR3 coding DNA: TGTGCCTGGAGTCGCTTTCGGGCCGGGGAGCTGTTTTTT. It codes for CAWSRFRAGELFF.

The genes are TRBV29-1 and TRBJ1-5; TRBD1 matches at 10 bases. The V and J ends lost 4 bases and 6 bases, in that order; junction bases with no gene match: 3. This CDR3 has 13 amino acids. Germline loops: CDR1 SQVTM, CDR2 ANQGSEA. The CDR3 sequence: CSVGQGASQPQHF. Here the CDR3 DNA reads TGCAGCGTTGGACAGGGGGCCAGTCAGCCCCAGCATTTT.

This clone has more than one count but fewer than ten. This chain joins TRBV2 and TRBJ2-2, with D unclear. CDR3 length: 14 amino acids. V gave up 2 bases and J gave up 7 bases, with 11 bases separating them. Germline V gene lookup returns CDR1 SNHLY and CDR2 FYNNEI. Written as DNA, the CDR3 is TGTGCCAGCAGTGAAAACCGGGTGGGCGGGGAGCTGTTTTTT. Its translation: CASSENRVGGELFF.

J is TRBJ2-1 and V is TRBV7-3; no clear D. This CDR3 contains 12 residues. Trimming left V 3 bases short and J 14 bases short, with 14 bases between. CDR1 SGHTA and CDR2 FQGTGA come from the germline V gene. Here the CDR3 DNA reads TGTGCCAGCAGCTTCGAAGACGGAGCTAAGTTCTTC. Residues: CASSFEDGAKFF.

The CDR3 DNA reads TGTGCCAGCAGTGAAGGAGGCAGTGGAACTGGCTACACCTTC. It yields the protein CASSEGGSGTGYTF. The chain is built from TRBV6-1 and TRBJ1-2; D not certain. V lost 1 base and J lost 7, with 13 bases in between. There are 14 residues in the CDR3. Germline V lookup: CDR1 MNHNS, CDR2 SASEGT.

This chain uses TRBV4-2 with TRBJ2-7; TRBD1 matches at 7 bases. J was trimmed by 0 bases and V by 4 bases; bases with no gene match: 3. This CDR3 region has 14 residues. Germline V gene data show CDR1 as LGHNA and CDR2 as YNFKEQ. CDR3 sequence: CASSLRQGSYEQYF. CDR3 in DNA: TGTGCCAGCAGCCTGAGACAGGGCTCCTACGAGCAGTACTTC.

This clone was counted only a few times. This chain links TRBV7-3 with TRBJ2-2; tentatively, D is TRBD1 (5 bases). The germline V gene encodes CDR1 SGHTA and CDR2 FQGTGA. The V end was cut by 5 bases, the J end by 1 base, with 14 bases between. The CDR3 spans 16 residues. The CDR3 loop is CASSPGRAQNTGELFF. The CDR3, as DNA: TGTGCCAGCAGCCCAGGCAGGGCACAGAACACCGGGGAGCTGTTTTTT.

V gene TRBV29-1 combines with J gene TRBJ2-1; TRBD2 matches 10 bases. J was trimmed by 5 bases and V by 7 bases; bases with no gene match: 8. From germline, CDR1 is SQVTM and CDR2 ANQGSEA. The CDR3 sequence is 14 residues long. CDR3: CSAELAGTDNEQFF. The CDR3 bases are TGCAGCGCCGAACTAGCGGGGACCGACAATGAGCAGTTCTTC.

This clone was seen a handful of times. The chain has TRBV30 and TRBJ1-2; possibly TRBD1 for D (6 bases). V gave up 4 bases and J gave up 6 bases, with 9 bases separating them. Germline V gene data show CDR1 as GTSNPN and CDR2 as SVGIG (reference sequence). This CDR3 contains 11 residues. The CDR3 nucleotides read TGTGCCTGGAACAGGGATCATGGCTACACCTTC. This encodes CAWNRDHGYTF.